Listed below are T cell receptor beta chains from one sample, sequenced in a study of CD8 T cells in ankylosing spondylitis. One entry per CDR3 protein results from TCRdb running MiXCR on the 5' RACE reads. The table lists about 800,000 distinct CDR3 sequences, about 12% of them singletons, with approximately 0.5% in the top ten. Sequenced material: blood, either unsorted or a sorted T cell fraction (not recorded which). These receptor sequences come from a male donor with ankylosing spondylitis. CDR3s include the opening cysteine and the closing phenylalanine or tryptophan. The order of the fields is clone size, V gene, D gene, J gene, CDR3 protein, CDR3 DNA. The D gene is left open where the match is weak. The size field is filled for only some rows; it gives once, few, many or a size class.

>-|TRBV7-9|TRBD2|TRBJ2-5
CASSLVGLAGEQYF
TGTGCCAGCAGCTTGGTTGGACTAGCGGGAGAGCAGTACTTC
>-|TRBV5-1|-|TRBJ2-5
CASSLVETQETQYF
TGCGCCAGCAGCTTGGTAGAGACCCAAGAGACCCAGTACTTC
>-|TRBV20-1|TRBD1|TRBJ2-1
CSPMGQSYNEQFF
TGCAGCCCTATGGGACAGTCCTACAATGAGCAGTTCTTC
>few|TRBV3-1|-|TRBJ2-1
CASSQLRGAVQFF
TGTGCCAGCAGCCAATTAAGAGGAGCCGTGCAGTTCTTC
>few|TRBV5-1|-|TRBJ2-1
CASSLDQLYNEQFF
TGCGCCAGCAGCTTGGACCAGCTCTACAATGAGCAGTTCTTC
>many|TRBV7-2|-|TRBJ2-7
CASSLGSGPYEQYF
TGTGCCAGCAGCTTAGGAAGCGGCCCCTACGAGCAGTACTTC
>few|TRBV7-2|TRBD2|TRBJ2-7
CASSFSSGRGREQYF
TGTGCCAGCAGCTTCTCTAGCGGGAGGGGGCGCGAGCAGTACTTC
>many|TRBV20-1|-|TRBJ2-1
CSARGPGIVRNEQFF
TGCAGTGCTAGAGGCCCCGGGATCGTTAGGAATGAGCAGTTCTTC
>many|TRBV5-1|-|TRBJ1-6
CASSLVKSGLSYNSPLHF
TGCGCCAGCAGCTTGGTCAAGAGCGGACTCTCCTATAATTCACCCCTCCACTTT
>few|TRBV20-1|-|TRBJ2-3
CSASGIAGRNTDTQYF
TGCAGTGCTAGTGGGATTGCCGGGCGAAACACAGATACGCAGTATTTT
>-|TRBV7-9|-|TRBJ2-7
CASSSGVEQYF
TGTGCCAGCAGCTCTGGAGTCGAGCAGTACTTC
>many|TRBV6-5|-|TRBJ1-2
CASSYRRSGGYTF
TGTGCCAGCAGTTATCGTCGGAGTGGCGGCTACACCTTC
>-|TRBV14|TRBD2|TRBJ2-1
CASSQSGLAEYNEQFF
TGTGCCAGCAGCCAGTCGGGACTAGCGGAGTACAATGAGCAGTTCTTC
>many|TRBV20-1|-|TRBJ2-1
CSARLYNEQFF
TGCAGTGCTAGATTGTACAATGAGCAGTTCTTC
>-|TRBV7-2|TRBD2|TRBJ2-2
CASRYSGGAPTGELFF
TGTGCCAGCAGATATAGCGGGGGGGCTCCCACCGGGGAGCTGTTTTTT